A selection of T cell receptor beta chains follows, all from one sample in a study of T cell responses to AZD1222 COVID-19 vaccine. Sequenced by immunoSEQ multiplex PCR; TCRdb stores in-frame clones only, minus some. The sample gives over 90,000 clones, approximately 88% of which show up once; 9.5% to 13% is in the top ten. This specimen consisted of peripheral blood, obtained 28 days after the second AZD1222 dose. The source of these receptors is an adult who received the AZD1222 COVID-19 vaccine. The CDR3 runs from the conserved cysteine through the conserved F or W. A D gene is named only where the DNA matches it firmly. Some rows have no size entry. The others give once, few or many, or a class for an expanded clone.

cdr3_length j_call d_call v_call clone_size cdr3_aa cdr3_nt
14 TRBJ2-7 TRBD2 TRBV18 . CASSPSGGSYEQYF TGTGCCAGCTCACCGTCGGGGGGCTCCTACGAGCAGTACTTC
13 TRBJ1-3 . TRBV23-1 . CASSLREWNTIYF TGCGCCAGCAGTCTCAGGGAATGGAACACCATATATTTT
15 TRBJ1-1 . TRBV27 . CASRINPTVNTEAFF TGTGCCAGCAGGATAAACCCGACAGTGAACACTGAAGCTTTCTTT
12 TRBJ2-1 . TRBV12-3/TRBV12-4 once CASSRRTEEQFF TGTGCCAGCAGCCGTCGGACGGAGGAGCAGTTCTTC
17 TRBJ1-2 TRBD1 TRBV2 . CASKDPTGGEANYGYTF TGTGCCAGCAAGGACCCGACAGGGGGCGAAGCTAACTATGGCTACACCTTC
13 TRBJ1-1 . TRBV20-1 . CSASTDVNTEAFF TGCAGTGCTAGTACGGACGTGAACACTGAAGCTTTCTTT
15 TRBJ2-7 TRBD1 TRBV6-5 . CASSYPGQGSYEQYF TGTGCCAGCAGTTACCCGGGACAGGGGTCCTACGAGCAGTACTTC
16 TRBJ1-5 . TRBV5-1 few CASSLQRGPLNQPQHF TGCGCCAGCAGCTTGCAACGAGGGCCGCTCAATCAGCCCCAGCATTTT
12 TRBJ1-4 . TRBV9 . CANRDRGEKLFF TGTGCCAACAGGGATAGGGGCGAAAAACTGTTTTTT
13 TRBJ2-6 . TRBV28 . CASSYPGANVLTF TGTGCCAGCAGTTACCCTGGGGCCAACGTCCTGACTTTC
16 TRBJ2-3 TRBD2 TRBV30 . CAWSVGRLAPTDTQYF TGTGCCTGGAGTGTTGGGAGACTAGCGCCGACAGATACGCAGTATTTT
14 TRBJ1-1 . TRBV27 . CASSFFGGLSEAFF TGTGCCAGCAGTTTTTTCGGGGGGCTGAGTGAAGCTTTCTTT
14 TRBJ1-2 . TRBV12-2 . CASRLVLRASGYTF TGTGCAAGTCGCTTAGTGTTACGGGCGAGCGGCTACACCTTC
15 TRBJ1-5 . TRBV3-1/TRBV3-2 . CASSPQGSRNQPQHF TGTGCCAGCAGCCCACAGGGAAGTCGCAATCAGCCCCAGCATTTT
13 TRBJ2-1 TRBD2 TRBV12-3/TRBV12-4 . CASMALAGVEQFF TGTGCCAGCATGGCGCTAGCGGGAGTTGAGCAGTTCTTC
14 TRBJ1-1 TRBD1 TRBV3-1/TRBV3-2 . CASSQEGRGLQAFF TGTGCCAGCAGCCAAGAGGGCAGGGGGCTTCAAGCTTTCTTT
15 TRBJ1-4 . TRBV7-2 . CASSLGGAANEKLFF TGTGCCAGCAGCTTAGGCGGGGCCGCGAATGAAAAACTGTTTTTT
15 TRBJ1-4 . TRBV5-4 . CASSSQAGSNEKLFF TGTGCCAGCAGCTCCCAGGCAGGCTCTAATGAAAAACTGTTTTTT
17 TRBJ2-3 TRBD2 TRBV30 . CAWSAGLAGSGVDTQYF TGTGCCTGGAGTGCAGGACTAGCGGGGTCGGGTGTAGATACGCAGTATTTT
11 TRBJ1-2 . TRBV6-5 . CASSGGYGYTF TGTGCCAGCAGCGGGGGGTATGGCTACACCTTC
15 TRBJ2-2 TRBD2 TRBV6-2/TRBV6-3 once CASSGSGGAGGELFF TGTGCCAGCAGTGGCAGCGGGGGGGCCGGCGGGGAGCTGTTTTTT
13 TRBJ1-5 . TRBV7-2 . CASSPQKNQPQHF TGTGCCAGCAGCCCCCAGAAAAATCAGCCCCAGCATTTT
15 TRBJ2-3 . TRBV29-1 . CSVERLGVGTDTQYF TGCAGCGTTGAGCGCCTAGGGGTGGGCACAGATACGCAGTATTTT
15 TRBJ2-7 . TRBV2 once CASAPGLPKLYEQYF TGTGCCAGTGCCCCGGGACTTCCAAAACTCTACGAGCAGTACTTC
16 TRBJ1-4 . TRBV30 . CAWSPGRGYRDEKLFF TGTGCCTGGAGTCCCGGTAGGGGTTACAGGGATGAAAAACTGTTTTTT
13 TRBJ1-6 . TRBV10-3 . CATRTALDSPLHF TGTGCCACCCGGACAGCTTTGGATTCACCCCTCCACTTT
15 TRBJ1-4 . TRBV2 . CASSPWTAPLGKLFF TGTGCCAGCAGTCCTTGGACAGCCCCACTCGGAAAACTGTTTTTT
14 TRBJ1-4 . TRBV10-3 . CAISERGENEKLFF TGTGCCATCAGTGAAAGGGGGGAGAATGAAAAACTGTTTTTT
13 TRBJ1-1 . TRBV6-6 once CASPSIGGTEAFF TGTGCCAGCCCTTCAATCGGGGGGACTGAAGCTTTCTTT
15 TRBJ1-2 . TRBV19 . CASSTPLQGNYGYTF TGTGCCAGTAGTACCCCCCTACAGGGCAACTATGGCTACACCTTC
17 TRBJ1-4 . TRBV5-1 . CASSFGGGLATNEKLFF TGCGCCAGCAGCTTCGGTGGGGGCTTGGCAACTAATGAAAAACTGTTTTTT
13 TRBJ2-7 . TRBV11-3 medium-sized CASSLETLHEQYF TGTGCCAGCAGCTTAGAAACGCTCCACGAGCAGTACTTC
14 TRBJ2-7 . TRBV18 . CASSPGFQVYEQYF TGTGCCAGCTCACCGGGGTTTCAGGTCTACGAGCAGTACTTC
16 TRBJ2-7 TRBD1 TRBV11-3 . CASSLPTGTGGYEQYF TGTGCCAGCAGCTTACCAACCGGGACAGGGGGTTACGAGCAGTACTTC
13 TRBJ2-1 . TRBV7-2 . CASSLVSSDEQFF TGTGCCAGCAGCTTAGTAAGTTCCGATGAGCAGTTCTTC